Presented here are 9 T cell receptor beta chains from one specimen sequenced in a study of OX40 agonist ivuxolimab in advanced cancers. The protocol was immunoSEQ multiplex PCR, while the TCRdb copy is restricted to in-frame clones and leaves out a portion. The sample holds 90,000 to 150,000 clones, 75% to 90% seen once. The sequences come from CD4+ or CD8+ T cells sorted from blood, collected in a trial of the OX40 agonist ivuxolimab. These receptor sequences come from an adult with an advanced solid tumor such as melanoma, head and neck, liver or kidney cancer.

The genes are TRBV30 and TRBJ1-2; 8 bases fit TRBD1. V trimming: 5 bases; J trimming: 2 bases; junction bases outside the gene matches: 4. The CDR3 has 13 residues. The germline gives CDR1 GTSNPN, CDR2 SVGIG (reference sequence). This CDR3 is CAWQGAGNYGYTF. The CDR3 bases are TGTGCCTGGCAGGGGGCTGGAAACTATGGCTACACCTTC.

This clone was recorded once. The chain joins TRBV10-3 to TRBJ1-5; 8 bases agree with TRBD1. The trim removed 6 bases at V and 6 bases at J, leaving 4 bases unmatched. The CDR3 length is 13 residues. Germline V gives CDR1 ENHRY, CDR2 SYGVKD. CDR3: CAIRQGAGQPQHF. The CDR3 nucleotides read TGTGCCATCAGGCAGGGGGCCGGTCAGCCCCAGCATTTT.

The gene calls are TRBV7-9 and TRBJ1-6; D remains unclear. Per germline, CDR1 SEHNR and CDR2 FQNEAQ (reference sequence). The CDR3 sequence is 16 residues long. The germline V and J ends were trimmed by 1 base and 5 bases, with 12 bases remaining between them. The CDR3 DNA reads as TGTGCCAGCAGCTTAGGGCTGGGTCCGGATAATTCACCCCTCCACTTT. It is translated as CASSLGLGPDNSPLHF.

The DNA for the CDR3 is TGTGCCTGGAGCGTTTTCTTGGGGACCACAGATACGCAGTATTTT. Its protein is CAWSVFLGTTDTQYF. The gene calls are TRBV30 and TRBJ2-3, with D perhaps matching TRBD1 or TRBD2 (5 bases each). This CDR3 comprises 15 residues. Germline values: CDR1 GTSNPN, CDR2 SVGIG (reference sequence). V gave up 3 bases and J gave up 2 bases, with 15 bases separating them.

This chain joins TRBV21-1 and TRBJ2-7; the table's D gene call, TRBD2, was not cross checked with the DNA. TRBV21-1 is assigned pseudogene status. There are 15 residues in the CDR3. Here the CDR3 reads CASSKEETSDYEQYF. In DNA, the CDR3 is TGTGCCAGCAGCAAAGAGGAGACGAGTGATTACGAGCAGTACTTC.

The chain carries TRBV4-2 and TRBJ2-2, with D possibly called TRBD1 or TRBD2 (6 bases each). This CDR3 is built from 17 residues. CDR1 is LGHNA and CDR2 is YNFKEQ in the germline V gene. Trimming shortened V by 0 bases and J by 1 base, and 12 bases separated the two germline ends. The DNA for the CDR3 is TGTGCCAGCAGCCAAGAAGGGGGGAGGCGGAACACCGGGGAGCTGTTTTTT. This encodes CASSQEGGRRNTGELFF.

The count of this clone is one. The rearrangement joins TRBV19 to TRBJ1-2; no clear D gene. From germline, CDR1 is LNHDA and CDR2 SQIVND (reference sequence). V was clipped by 1 base and J by 0 bases, with 12 bases between them. This CDR3 spans 16 amino acids. Here the CDR3 reads CASSIAGLSSNYGYTF. CDR3 in DNA: TGTGCCAGTAGTATAGCAGGCCTTTCATCTAACTATGGCTACACCTTC.

The chain joins TRBV28 to TRBJ1-6; the match to TRBD1 covers 9 bases. Germline CDR1 MDHEN, CDR2 SYDVKM. V trimming: 5 bases; J trimming: 6 bases; junction bases outside the gene matches: 5. The CDR3 extends over 15 amino acids. The CDR3 reads CASSLQGAVNSPLHF. CDR3 DNA sequence: TGTGCCAGCAGTCTACAGGGGGCAGTTAATTCACCCCTCCACTTT.

The chain joins TRBV2 to TRBJ2-2, with a tentative D call TRBD2 (6 bases). V lost 7 bases to trimming and J lost 3 bases, with 24 bases between them. Germline values: CDR1 SNHLY, CDR2 FYNNEI. This CDR3 has 18 residues. Here the CDR3 reads CASTLNAPSSAHTGELFF. The CDR3, as DNA: TGTGCCAGCACCTTGAACGCCCCCTCTAGCGCCCACACCGGGGAGCTGTTTTTT.